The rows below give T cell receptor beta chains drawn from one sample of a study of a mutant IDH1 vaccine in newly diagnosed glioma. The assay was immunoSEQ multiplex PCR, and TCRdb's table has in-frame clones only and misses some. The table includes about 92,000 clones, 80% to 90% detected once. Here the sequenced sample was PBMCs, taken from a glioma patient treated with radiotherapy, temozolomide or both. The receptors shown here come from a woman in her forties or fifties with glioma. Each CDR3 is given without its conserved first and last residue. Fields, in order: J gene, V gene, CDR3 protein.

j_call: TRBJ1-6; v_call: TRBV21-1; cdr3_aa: ASSKGDWTENSPLH
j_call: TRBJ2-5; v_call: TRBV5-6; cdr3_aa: ASSLVGGKETQY
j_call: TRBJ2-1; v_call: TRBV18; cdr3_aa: ASSPGTGSYNEQF
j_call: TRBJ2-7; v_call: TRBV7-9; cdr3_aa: ASSFFMGQGGEQY
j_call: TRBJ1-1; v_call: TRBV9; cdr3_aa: ASSGRGGQGATEAF
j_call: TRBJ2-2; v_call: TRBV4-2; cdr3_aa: ASSLDRQGQNTGELF
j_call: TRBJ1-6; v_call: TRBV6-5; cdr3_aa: ASSSTGTYNSPLH
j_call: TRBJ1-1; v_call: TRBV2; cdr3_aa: ASSAVEGATEAF
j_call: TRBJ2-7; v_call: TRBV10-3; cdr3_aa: AMSSQGKGSYEQY
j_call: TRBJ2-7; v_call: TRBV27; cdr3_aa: ASSLNPHPLYEQY
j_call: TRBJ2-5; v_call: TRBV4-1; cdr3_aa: ASSPVWRTQETQY
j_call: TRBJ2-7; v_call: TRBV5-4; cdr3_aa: ASSPGTASSYEQY
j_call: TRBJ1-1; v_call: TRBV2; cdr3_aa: ASSEVLNTEAF
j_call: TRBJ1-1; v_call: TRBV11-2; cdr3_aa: ASSFQGGNTEAF
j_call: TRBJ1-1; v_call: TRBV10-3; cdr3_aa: AISLTGFTEAF
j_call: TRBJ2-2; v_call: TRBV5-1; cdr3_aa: ASSFGGTAGELF
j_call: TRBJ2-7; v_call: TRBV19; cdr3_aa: ASSPGTLGYEQY
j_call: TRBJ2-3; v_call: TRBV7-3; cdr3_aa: ASSQRTGGIDTQY
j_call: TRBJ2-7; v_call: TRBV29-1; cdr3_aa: SVAGSFEQY
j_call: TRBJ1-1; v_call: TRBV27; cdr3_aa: ASSLTGNTEAF
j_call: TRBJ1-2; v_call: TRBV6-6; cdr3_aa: ASNLGQNYGYT
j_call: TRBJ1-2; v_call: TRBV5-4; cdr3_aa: ASSFGQGDGYT
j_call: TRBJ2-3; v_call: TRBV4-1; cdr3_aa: ASSQDARGTQY
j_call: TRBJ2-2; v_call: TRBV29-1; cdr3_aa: SVGEGHTGELF
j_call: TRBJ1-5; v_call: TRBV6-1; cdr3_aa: ASSEMTNQPQH
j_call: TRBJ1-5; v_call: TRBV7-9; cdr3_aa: ASSSQGASNQPQH
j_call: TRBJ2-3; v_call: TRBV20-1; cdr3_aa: SATSPTQY
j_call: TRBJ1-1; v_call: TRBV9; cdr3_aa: ASSVFEGNTEAF
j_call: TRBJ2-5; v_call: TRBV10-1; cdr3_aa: ASSESRGGVGETQY
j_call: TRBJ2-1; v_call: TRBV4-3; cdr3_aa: ASSQVGNNEQF
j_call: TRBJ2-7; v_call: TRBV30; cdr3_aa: AWSRGGDADEQY
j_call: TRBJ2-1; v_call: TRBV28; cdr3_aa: ASSYPYGTSGGQQF
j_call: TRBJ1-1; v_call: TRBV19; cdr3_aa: ASSFSGGRTEAF
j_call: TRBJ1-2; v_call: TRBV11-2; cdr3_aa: ASSLVPGL
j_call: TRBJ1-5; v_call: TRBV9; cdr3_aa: ASSVGGLEPQH
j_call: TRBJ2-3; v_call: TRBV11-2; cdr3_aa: ASSLVGYVADTQY
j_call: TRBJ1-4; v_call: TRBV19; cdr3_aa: ASSPAGREKLF
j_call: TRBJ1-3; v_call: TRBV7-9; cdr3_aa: ASAGLFSGNTIY
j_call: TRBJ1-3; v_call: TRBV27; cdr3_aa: ASSLEGASGNTIY
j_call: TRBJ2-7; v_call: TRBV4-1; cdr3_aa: ASSLAMGTYEQY
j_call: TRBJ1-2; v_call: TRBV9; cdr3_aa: ASSPGGGGYT
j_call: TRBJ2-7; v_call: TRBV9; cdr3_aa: ASSPGQYEQY
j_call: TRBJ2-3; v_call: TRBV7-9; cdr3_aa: ASSDTGLVTDTQY
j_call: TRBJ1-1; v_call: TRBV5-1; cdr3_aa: ASSGYRGQGTEAF
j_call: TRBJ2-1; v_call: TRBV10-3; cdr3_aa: AISTVTSGGTYNEQF
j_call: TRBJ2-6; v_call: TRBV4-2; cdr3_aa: ASSHSTGTGGDGANVLT
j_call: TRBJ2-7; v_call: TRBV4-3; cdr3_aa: ASSQDMKGYEQY
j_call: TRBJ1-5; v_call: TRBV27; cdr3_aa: ASSPQGFNQPQH
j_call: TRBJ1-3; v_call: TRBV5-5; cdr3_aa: ASSSQPGVSGNTIY
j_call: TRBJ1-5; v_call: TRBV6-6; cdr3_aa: AGRQGDQPQH
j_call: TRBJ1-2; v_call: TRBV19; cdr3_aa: ASSIRTGKHGYT
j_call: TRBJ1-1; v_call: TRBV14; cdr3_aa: ASSPNRPTYTEAF
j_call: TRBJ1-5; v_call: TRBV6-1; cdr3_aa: ASSQDGQTNQPQH